These 6 T cell receptor beta chains came from one sample sequenced in a study of shared clonotypes between healthy human individuals. The protocol was immunoSEQ multiplex PCR, while the TCRdb copy is restricted to in-frame clones and leaves out a portion. The sample holds roughly 1,100,000 clones, approximately 68% seen once. Sequencing input: memory CD4+ T cells sorted from blood. Subset defined: CD45RA-negative fraction. The source of these receptors is a young man in good health.

The chain combines TRBV10-2 with TRBJ1-1; no clear D. The CDR3 is 11 amino acids. V was pared by 6 bases and J by 5 bases, with 7 bases between. Germline V CDR1 and CDR2: WSHSY, SAAADI. The chain's CDR3 is CASSPSTEAFF. CDR3 in DNA: TGCGCCAGCAGCCCTTCGACTGAAGCTTTCTTT.

This chain joins TRBV6-5 and TRBJ2-1; TRBD2 agrees at 13 bases. V lost 5 bases to trimming and J lost 9 bases; unmatched junction nucleotides: 7. Germline lookup yields CDR1 MNHEY and CDR2 SVGAGI. The CDR3 consists of 15 residues. CDR3 bases: TGTGCCAGCAGTCGGACTAGCGGGAGTAGGGGTGAGCAGTTCTTC. Its translation: CASSRTSGSRGEQFF.

This chain joins TRBV11-2 and TRBJ2-1; perhaps TRBD2 as D (6 bases). Per the germline V gene, CDR1 is SGHAT and CDR2 is FQNNGV. V was clipped by 4 bases and J by 6 bases, with 13 bases between them. CDR3 length equals 14 residues. CDR3 in amino acids: CASSSLGGSNEQFF. The CDR3 DNA reads as TGTGCCAGCAGCTCCCTCGGGGGAAGCAATGAGCAGTTCTTC.

CDR3 sequence: CASSSPPGTSQGEQFF. The CDR3 region has the DNA TGTGCCAGCAGCTCACCTCCCGGGACTAGCCAGGGTGAGCAGTTCTTC. The chain couples TRBV4-2 to TRBJ2-1, with 9 bases aligning to TRBD2. CDR1 LGHNA and CDR2 YNFKEQ come from the germline V gene. The CDR3 runs to 16 residues. V lost 5 bases and J lost 9; bases outside the gene matches: 14.

This chain connects TRBV27 to TRBJ1-1; the D gene is possibly TRBD1 (6 bases). This CDR3 has 14 amino acids. Trimming stripped 6 bases from V and 0 bases from J, with 11 bases between. The V gene's germline CDR1 is MNHEY and CDR2 SMNVEV (reference sequence). The CDR3 loop is CASRDDRLNTEAFF. The DNA for the CDR3 is TGTGCCAGCAGGGATGACAGGTTGAACACTGAAGCTTTCTTT.

This chain uses TRBV28 with TRBJ1-2; tentative D call: TRBD1 (6 bases). Trimming shortened V by 5 bases and J by 2 bases, and 18 bases separated the two germline ends. Germline V lookup: CDR1 MDHEN, CDR2 SYDVKM. CDR3 length: 16 residues. DNA for the CDR3: TGTGCCAGCAGTCTAGGACAGTTTTTAGGAAACTATGGCTACACCTTC. Amino acids: CASSLGQFLGNYGYTF.